This passage covers 20 T cell receptor beta chains from one sample sequenced in a study of Ad26.COV2.S vaccination and SARS-CoV-2 variants listed by TCRdb under 2021. Interpreted using the paper, the treatment or condition label stands for: around 19 received Ad26.COV2.S at low or high dose, single or two shots; 5 received placebo; per-sample allocation not given. For vaccine and placebo recipients, repertoires were sequenced using samples collected on day 63 after the first injection. Receptor amplification or capture employed the immunoSEQ multiplex PCR assay. Entries here come from immuneACCESS through TCRdb and include only in-frame sequences with V and J called. Some clones fail to appear in such tables; in the studies checked, an unresolved V gene covers under half of the shortfall, and the cause of the remainder is unknown. This sample lists about 680,000 clones; 89% were detected once. The ten biggest clones cover around 1.4% of the sample.

This specimen was peripheral blood, taken in a trial of Ad26.COV2.S vaccine versus placebo. The receptors originated from a person aged 18-65 years who received the Ad26.COV2.S COVID-19 vaccine or a placebo.

V usage is TRBV6-6 and J usage is TRBJ1-5; 7 bases agree with TRBD1. CDR1 is MNHNY and CDR2 is SVGAGI in the germline V gene (reference sequence). The CDR3 runs 14 residues. After removal of 5 bases from V and 3 bases from J, the junction contained 4 bases not matched to a gene. CDR3 in DNA: TGTGCCAGCAGTGAGGACAGGTCCAATCAGCCCCAGCATTTT. It is translated as CASSEDRSNQPQHF.

V usage is TRBV7-2 and J usage is TRBJ1-5; TRBD1 matches 7 bases. J was trimmed by 6 bases and V by 4 bases; bases with no gene match: 9. CDR1 is SGHTA, CDR2 FQGNSA, per germline. This CDR3 has 15 amino acids. The CDR3 sequence is CASSYYRGGGQPQHF. The CDR3 DNA reads as TGTGCCAGCAGCTATTACAGGGGTGGGGGTCAGCCCCAGCATTTT.

This clone was counted a single time. The chain has TRBV24-1 and TRBJ1-2; the D gene is possibly TRBD1 (5 bases). Trimming took 6 bases from V and 3 from J, leaving 19 bases between them. This CDR3 has 16 residues. From germline, CDR1 is KGHDR and CDR2 SFDVKD. Here the CDR3 reads CATSLLLWQGDYGYTF. In nucleotides, the CDR3 is TGTGCCACCAGTCTCCTTCTGTGGCAGGGCGACTATGGCTACACCTTC.

There are a few counts of this clone. The chain couples TRBV18 to TRBJ1-5, with D maybe TRBD1 (6 bases). Between the trimmed V and J ends, which lost 5 bases and 7 bases, there was a span of 15 bases. Germline values: CDR1 KGHSH, CDR2 LQKENI. The CDR3 covers 14 residues. Here the CDR3 DNA reads TGTGCCAGCTCAGATACAGGGCCGAGCCAGCCCCAGCATTTT. Its protein is CASSDTGPSQPQHF. Drawing the rest from reference TRBV18 and TRBJ1-5, the complete variable domain is NAGVMQNPRHLVRRRGQEARLRCSPMKGHSHVYWYRQLPEEGLKFMVYLQKENIIDESGMPKERFSAEFPKEGPSILRIQQVVRGDSAAYFCASSDTGPSQPQHFGDGTRLSIL.

This clone was recorded a few times. The CDR3 DNA reads as TGTGCCAGCACCCGAAGCCTTAGCGGGAGCGATGAGCAGTTCTTC. This sequence encodes CASTRSLSGSDEQFF. The chain joins TRBV7-9 to TRBJ2-1; 9 bases line up with TRBD2. After removal of 7 bases from V and 8 bases from J, the junction contained 12 bases not matched to a gene. CDR3 length equals 15 residues. Germline CDR1 SEHNR, CDR2 FQNEAQ (reference sequence).

This chain joins TRBV27 and TRBJ2-7, with D perhaps TRBD1 (7 bases). Germline V gives CDR1 MNHEY, CDR2 SMNVEV (reference sequence). The CDR3 sequence is 14 residues long. Trimming removed 6 bases from V and 3 bases from J, with 15 bases in between. The CDR3 sequence: CASSPGDRDYEQYF. For the CDR3, the DNA is TGTGCCAGCAGCCCGGGGGACAGAGACTACGAGCAGTACTTC.

J is TRBJ1-6 and V is TRBV30, with D perhaps matching TRBD1 (5 bases). The V gene's germline CDR1 is GTSNPN and CDR2 SVGIG (reference sequence). V lost 0 bases, J lost 0 bases, and 12 bases lay in between. CDR3 length equals 17 residues. CDR3 region: CAWSVRGGSSYNSPLHF. CDR3 in DNA: TGTGCCTGGAGTGTACGTGGGGGGAGCTCCTATAATTCACCCCTCCACTTT.

This sequence joins TRBV18 and TRBJ2-1; D assignment may be TRBD1 or TRBD2 (5 bases each). CDR1 KGHSH and CDR2 LQKENI come from the germline V gene. Trimming pared 2 bases from V and 5 bases from J, leaving 10 bases between. This CDR3 comprises 14 residues. The CDR3 region is CASSPVGTNNEQFF. For the CDR3, the DNA is TGTGCCAGCTCACCAGTCGGGACCAACAATGAGCAGTTCTTC.

V usage is TRBV5-1 and J usage is TRBJ2-7, with 11 bases that match TRBD2. Trimming removed 6 bases from V and 5 bases from J; junction bases left unmatched: 10. The CDR3 is made up of 15 amino acids. Per the germline V gene, CDR1 is SGHRS and CDR2 is YFSETQ. This CDR3 is CASTSLAGGPHEQYF. CDR3 coding DNA: TGCGCCAGCACATCCCTAGCGGGAGGTCCCCACGAGCAGTACTTC.

CDR3 residues: CASRTSGEADTQYF. The CDR3 coding sequence is TGTGCCAGCAGGACTAGCGGGGAAGCAGATACGCAGTATTTT. V usage is TRBV3-1 (or the pseudogene TRBV3-2) and J usage is TRBJ2-3; TRBD2 matches 11 bases. Losses at the gene ends were 6 bases for V and 4 bases for J; bases not matched to a gene: 3. The CDR3 sequence is 14 residues long. Germline CDR1 reads LGHDT; CDR2 reads YNNKEL (reference sequence).

This clone was seen only once. The CDR3 DNA reads TGTGCCAGCAGTTACTCAAGGAGTACTAACACCGGGGAGCTGTTTTTT. It is translated as CASSYSRSTNTGELFF. V is TRBV6-2 or TRBV6-3 and J is TRBJ2-2; D is unclear. Between the trimmed V and J ends, which lost 0 bases and 2 bases, there was a span of 10 bases. The CDR3 runs 16 residues. Germline assignment: CDR1 MNHEY and CDR2 SVGEGT.

The V call is TRBV7-9, the J call TRBJ2-7; a weak D match, TRBD1 (6 bases). The V end was cut by 6 bases, the J end by 3 bases, with 9 bases between. CDR1 is SEHNR, CDR2 FQNEAQ, per germline (reference sequence). This CDR3 spans 12 amino acids. DNA for the CDR3: TGTGCCAGCAGGCAGGACAGCTACGAGCAGTACTTC. Translation: CASRQDSYEQYF.

The chain combines TRBV19 with TRBJ2-3; D may match TRBD1 or TRBD2 (5 bases each). The CDR3 length is 13 residues. Germline CDR1 reads LNHDA; CDR2 reads SQIVND (reference sequence). Trimming cost V 3 bases and J 6 bases, with 10 bases left between them. In DNA, the CDR3 is TGTGCCAGTAGTATTGGGACCCCGGATACGCAGTATTTT. The encoded protein is CASSIGTPDTQYF.

The chain uses TRBV5-4 and TRBJ1-2; TRBD1 agrees at 9 bases. The CDR3 loop spans 15 amino acids. V lost 2 bases, J lost 7 bases, and 9 bases stayed unmatched. Germline-derived CDR1 and CDR2 are SGHNT and YYREEE (reference sequence). The CDR3 DNA is TGTGCCAGCAGCTTTCCGGGACAGGGAGTATTTGGCTACACCTTC. Translating it yields CASSFPGQGVFGYTF. Full variable domain (rest looked up from reference TRBV5-4 and TRBJ1-2): ETGVTQSPTHLIKTRGQQVTLRCSSQSGHNTVSWYQQALGQGPQFIFQYYREEENGRGNFPPRFSGLQFPNYSSELNVNALELDDSALYLCASSFPGQGVFGYTFGSGTRLTVV.

J is TRBJ2-2 and V is TRBV5-1, with D unclear. V lost 2 bases, J lost 0 bases, and 5 bases lay in between. The CDR3 runs to 14 residues. CDR1 is SGHRS, CDR2 YFSETQ, per germline. The CDR3 here is CASSLGANTGELFF. The CDR3, as DNA: TGCGCCAGCAGCTTAGGAGCGAACACCGGGGAGCTGTTTTTT.

V gene TRBV19 combines with J gene TRBJ1-5; weak D call: TRBD1 (6 bases). Germline assignment: CDR1 LNHDA and CDR2 SQIVND (reference sequence). Trimming removed 4 bases from V and 4 bases from J, with 14 bases in between. The CDR3 runs to 15 residues. CDR3 loop: CASSKGQRTNQPQHF. The CDR3 region has the DNA TGTGCCAGTAGTAAGGGACAAAGAACTAATCAGCCCCAGCATTTT.

This chain links TRBV21-1 with TRBJ1-5. TRBV21-1 is termed a pseudogene. The CDR3 sequence is 14 residues long. This CDR3 is CAVRRGSSDQPQHF. In DNA, the CDR3 is TGTGCCGTTCGGCGGGGTTCGAGCGACCAGCCCCAGCATTTT.

The chain is built from TRBV3-1 (or the pseudogene TRBV3-2) and TRBJ1-6; TRBD1 is a possible D gene (5 bases). The CDR3 loop spans 15 amino acids. In germline, CDR1 is LGHDT, CDR2 YNNKEL (reference sequence). Deletions cut 3 bases from V and 5 bases from J, with 11 bases between. The CDR3 DNA sequence: TGTGCCAGCAGCCACCAGACAGTGAATAATTCACCCCTCCACTTT. It is translated as CASSHQTVNNSPLHF.

The rearrangement links TRBV18 to TRBJ2-2; D may match TRBD1 or TRBD2 (6 bases each). CDR1 and CDR2 (germline): KGHSH, LQKENI. V lost 0 bases to trimming and J lost 7 bases, with 15 bases between them. The length of the CDR3 is 16 residues. CDR3 in DNA: TGTGCCAGCTCACCACCGCTACAGGGACTGAGCGGGGAGCTGTTTTTT. This encodes CASSPPLQGLSGELFF. Supplemented by reference TRBV18 and TRBJ2-2, the full variable domain reads NAGVMQNPRHLVRRRGQEARLRCSPMKGHSHVYWYRQLPEEGLKFMVYLQKENIIDESGMPKERFSAEFPKEGPSILRIQQVVRGDSAAYFCASSPPLQGLSGELFFGEGSRLTVL.

The chain recombines TRBV27 with TRBJ1-6; D gene unclear. Deletions cut 3 bases from V and 0 bases from J, with 6 bases between. CDR1 is MNHEY and CDR2 is SMNVEV in the germline V gene (reference sequence). The CDR3 is 15 residues long. The CDR3 loop reads CASSLATSYNSPLHF. CDR3 nucleotides: TGTGCCAGCAGTTTGGCAACCTCCTATAATTCACCCCTCCACTTT.